Listed here are 21 T cell receptor beta chains from one sample, sequenced in a study of T cells in Graves' hyperthyroidism and ophthalmopathy. Amplification of TCR beta CDR3 regions used RNA as the template. HTBI primers were employed in a first-round RT-PCR of the TCR CDR3. TCRdb analysed the multiplex PCR reads with MiXCR anew, one entry per CDR3 protein. The sample comprises around 390,000 distinct CDR3 sequences, more than 12% of which are singletons, and less than 20% rests with the top ten. Sequences were obtained from blood. The receptor set was obtained from a young woman with Graves' ophthalmopathy.

The gene calls are TRBV6-1 and TRBJ2-1; D is tentatively TRBD1 or TRBD2 (5 bases each). This CDR3 comprises 14 residues. Germline CDR1 is MNHNS and CDR2 is SASEGT. Trimming cost V 4 bases and J 5 bases, with 12 bases left between them. This chain's CDR3 is CASSAGPRNNEQFF. In DNA, the CDR3 is TGTGCCAGCAGTGCGGGACCACGAAACAATGAGCAGTTCTTC.

Concerning this clonotype itself: A read error may be the cause here, since a much bigger clone is one base away. The chain uses TRBV6-1 and TRBJ1-4; perhaps TRBD1 as D (5 bases). Germline V gives CDR1 MNHNS, CDR2 SASEGT. The CDR3 runs to 15 residues. This CDR3 is CASSEEGTTNEELFF. DNA of the CDR3: TGTGCCAGCAGTGAAGAAGGGACGACTAATGAAGAACTGTTTTTT.

The chain uses TRBV25-1 and TRBJ1-1; TRBD1 matches 8 bases. Trimming took 4 bases from V and 11 from J; bases not matched to a gene: 6. This CDR3 is built from 12 residues. Germline CDR1 reads MGHDK; CDR2 reads SYGVNS. This chain's CDR3 is CASSGTGGWAFF. CDR3 nucleotide sequence: TGTGCCAGCAGTGGAACAGGGGGATGGGCTTTCTTT. The whole variable domain, filled in from reference TRBV25-1 and TRBJ1-1, reads EADIYQTPRYLVIGTGKKITLECSQTMGHDKMYWYQQDPGMELHLIHYSYGVNSTEKGDLSSESTVSRIRTEHFPLTLESARPSHTSQYLCASSGTGGWAFFGQGTRLTVV.

This clonotype was detected a few times. The chain couples TRBV6-2 or TRBV6-3 to TRBJ2-3; D not certain. With 4 bases removed from V and 6 bases from J, the gap between germline ends came to 14 bases. Germline V CDR1 and CDR2: MNHEY, SVGEGT. The CDR3 covers 14 residues. The CDR3 bases are TGTGCCAGCAGTTTTACTACCCGCCGGGATACGCAGTATTTT. Its protein is CASSFTTRRDTQYF.

The chain employs TRBV11-2 and TRBJ1-2; TRBD1 matches 7 bases. The CDR3 has 19 residues. V was pared by 5 bases and J by 1 base, with 19 bases of the junction left unmatched. Germline V CDR1 and CDR2: SGHAT, FQNNGV. The CDR3 reads CASSPPGRTGRGINYGYTF. DNA for the CDR3: TGTGCCAGCAGCCCACCCGGGCGGACAGGTCGGGGCATTAACTATGGCTACACCTTC.

This clonotype has a count of ten or more. CDR3 DNA sequence: TGTGCCAGCAGCCAAGTCCCCGCGGGCGGGGAGCTGTTTTTT. Protein: CASSQVPAGGELFF. The V gene is TRBV14, the J gene TRBJ2-2, with TRBD2 as a possible D gene (5 bases). Trimming took 1 base from V and 7 from J, leaving 10 bases between them. The CDR3 sequence is 14 residues long. CDR1 is SGHDN, CDR2 FVKESK, per germline.

This clonotype was observed a few times. V and J are TRBV2 and TRBJ1-2; D is unclear. In germline, CDR1 is SNHLY, CDR2 FYNNEI. Between the trimmed V and J ends, which lost 0 bases and 0 bases, there was a span of 11 bases. There are 16 residues in the CDR3. CDR3 amino acids: CASSEALVTTNYGYTF. The CDR3 DNA reads as TGTGCCAGCAGTGAAGCGCTTGTTACTACTAACTATGGCTACACCTTC.

The chain joins TRBV10-3 to TRBJ2-7; no definite D call. The V end lost 3 bases, the J end lost 3 bases, and 3 bases lay between the germline ends. Germline CDR1 ENHRY, CDR2 SYGVKD. The CDR3 is 11 residues long. CDR3 region: CAISDNYEQYF. DNA for the CDR3: TGTGCCATCAGTGACAACTACGAGCAGTACTTC.

This clonotype was counted at least ten times. V is TRBV11-2 and J is TRBJ2-7; D remains unclear. V was trimmed by 0 bases and J by 6 bases, leaving 6 bases between them. There are 12 residues in the CDR3. CDR1 SGHAT and CDR2 FQNNGV come from the germline V gene. CDR3 sequence reads: CASSLEWVEQYF. CDR3 bases: TGTGCCAGCAGCTTAGAGTGGGTCGAGCAGTACTTC.

In this sample, this clonotype turned up many times. This chain joins TRBV3-1 and TRBJ1-1; no reliable D call. CDR1 and CDR2 (germline): LGHDT, YNNKEL (reference sequence). The CDR3 spans 16 residues. Trimming removed 0 bases from V and 1 base from J, with 12 bases in between. The CDR3 nucleotides read TGTGCCAGCAGCCAAGATCTCCTGGCGTCGAACACTGAAGCTTTCTTT. Encoded protein: CASSQDLLASNTEAFF. The whole variable domain, remainder taken from reference TRBV3-1 and TRBJ1-1, is DTAVSQTPKYLVTQMGNDKSIKCEQNLGHDTMYWYKQDSKKFLKIMFSYNNKELIINETVPNRFSPKSPDKAHLNLHINSLELGDSAVYFCASSQDLLASNTEAFFGQGTRLTVV.

This clonotype was detected ten times or more. The chain couples TRBV15 to TRBJ1-1, with 9 nucleotides matching TRBD1. This CDR3 comprises 17 residues. The germline CDR1 and CDR2 sequences are LNHNV and YYDKDF (reference sequence). Trimming at V came to 1 base and at J to 6 bases, leaving 12 bases not matched to a gene. The chain's CDR3 is CATSRGGDRDPRPEAFF. In DNA form, the CDR3 reads TGTGCCACCAGCAGAGGGGGGGACAGGGACCCTCGCCCTGAAGCTTTCTTT.

This clonotype was seen repeatedly, ten times or more. The V gene is TRBV14, the J gene TRBJ1-6; maybe TRBD1 (5 bases). The ends were cut back, 3 bases at V and 7 bases at J, with 10 bases in the middle. This CDR3 is built from 14 residues. Germline V CDR1 and CDR2: SGHDN, FVKESK. In nucleotides, the CDR3 is TGTGCCAGCAGCCAGGGGACTAGGAATTCACCCCTCCACTTT. As protein: CASSQGTRNSPLHF.

The CDR3 DNA reads TGCGCCAGCAGCCAAGCCGGGACAGGGGTTATCGCTGGAAACACCATATATTTT. It translates to CASSQAGTGVIAGNTIYF. The J gene is TRBJ1-3, the V gene TRBV4-1, with TRBD1 identical over 10 bases. Unmatched junction bases numbered 8, after V lost 1 base and J lost 2 bases. From germline, CDR1 is MGHRA and CDR2 YSYEKL. This CDR3 has 18 residues.

This clonotype was found many times. The chain has TRBV30 and TRBJ2-7, with 11 bases aligning to TRBD1. The V gene end was trimmed by 5 bases and the J gene end by 0 bases; junction bases not matched to a gene: 0. The CDR3 is 13 amino acids. Per the germline V gene, CDR1 is GTSNPN and CDR2 is SVGIG (reference sequence). The CDR3 spells CAWGTGGSYEQYF. CDR3 sequence (DNA): TGTGCCTGGGGGACAGGGGGCTCCTACGAGCAGTACTTC.

This chain uses TRBV18 with TRBJ2-3, with 9 bases lining up with TRBD1. Germline CDR1 KGHSH, CDR2 LQKENI. CDR3 length: 15 residues. The junction had 7 bases not matched to a gene; V was cut back by 3 bases and J by 6 bases. This CDR3 is CASSPSGQGRDTQYF. The CDR3 DNA follows: TGTGCCAGCTCACCGTCGGGACAGGGTAGGGATACGCAGTATTTT.

This clonotype was recorded a few times. This sequence joins TRBV6-2 or TRBV6-3 and TRBJ2-2, with TRBD1 matching 7 bases. CDR3 length: 13 residues. Looked up from germline, CDR1 is MNHEY and CDR2 is SVGEGT. The V segment lost 5 bases and the J segment 6 bases; nucleotides outside the gene matches: 3. Here the CDR3 DNA reads TGTGCCAGCAGTCAGGGGGAGTCCGGGGAGCTGTTTTTT. Its translation is CASSQGESGELFF.

The chain carries TRBV2 and TRBJ1-2; 9 bases are a match to TRBD1. J was trimmed by 10 bases and V by 3 bases; bases with no gene match: 6. Germline values: CDR1 SNHLY, CDR2 FYNNEI. This CDR3 is built from 13 residues. CDR3: CASSEGQGDSYTF. In DNA form, the CDR3 reads TGTGCCAGCAGTGAGGGACAGGGAGACTCCTACACCTTC.

The table lists this clonotype with a few counts. This chain joins TRBV27 and TRBJ1-1; D is unresolved. Germline-derived CDR1 and CDR2 are MNHEY and SMNVEV (reference sequence). V dropped 5 bases and J dropped 0 bases, with 10 bases sitting between them. The CDR3 contains 14 residues. The DNA of the CDR3 is TGTGCCAGCAGTATTTCGGCAGTGAACACTGAAGCTTTCTTT. Its translation is CASSISAVNTEAFF.

At least ten counts were recorded for this clonotype. CDR3: CSARRTGITSGANVLTF. CDR3 DNA: TGCAGTGCTAGACGCACAGGAATCACCTCTGGGGCCAACGTCCTGACTTTC. V is TRBV20-1 and J is TRBJ2-6, with D perhaps TRBD1 (5 bases). CDR1 and CDR2 from the germline V gene are DFQATT and SNEGSKA (reference sequence). The CDR3 loop spans 17 amino acids. The V gene lost 2 bases and the J gene lost 0 bases, with 14 bases spanning the gap.

This clonotype was picked up a small number of times. The chain recombines TRBV7-9 with TRBJ1-5; 10 positions match TRBD1. The germline gives CDR1 SEHNR, CDR2 FQNEAQ (reference sequence). The trim removed 5 bases at V and 7 bases at J, leaving 11 bases unmatched. The length of the CDR3 is 16 residues. The CDR3 region is CASSPRTGGLLQPQHF. The CDR3 DNA reads TGTGCCAGCAGCCCTCGGACAGGGGGTTTACTCCAGCCCCAGCATTTT.

This clonotype was counted ten times or more. The chain recombines TRBV20-1 with TRBJ1-1; D may be TRBD1 (5 bases). V lost 3 bases and J lost 7, with 15 bases in between. The germline gives CDR1 DFQATT, CDR2 SNEGSKA (reference sequence). This CDR3 region has 13 residues. The CDR3 DNA is TGCAGTGCTAGGATTACAGGAACCAATGAAGCTTTCTTT. Translating it yields CSARITGTNEAFF.